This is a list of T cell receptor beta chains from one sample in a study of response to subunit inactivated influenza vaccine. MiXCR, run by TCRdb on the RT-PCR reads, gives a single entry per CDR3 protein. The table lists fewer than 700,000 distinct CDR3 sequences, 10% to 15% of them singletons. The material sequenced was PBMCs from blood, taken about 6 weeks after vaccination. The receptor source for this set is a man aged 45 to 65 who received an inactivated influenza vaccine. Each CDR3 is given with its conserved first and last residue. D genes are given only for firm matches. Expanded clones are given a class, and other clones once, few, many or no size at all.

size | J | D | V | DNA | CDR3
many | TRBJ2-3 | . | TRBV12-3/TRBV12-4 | TGTGCCAGCAGCCACAGGGCTATCGCGGGATTCACAGATACGCAGTATTTT | CASSHRAIAGFTDTQYF
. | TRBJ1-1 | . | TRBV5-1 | TGCGCCAGCAGCCCAGCCTTTCAGGGGCAGGGCACTGAAGCTTTCTTT | CASSPAFQGQGTEAFF
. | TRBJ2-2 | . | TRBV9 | TGTGCCAGCAGCCCCATCGGGGGCACCGGGGAGCTGTTTTTT | CASSPIGGTGELFF
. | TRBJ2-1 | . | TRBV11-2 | TGTGCCAGCAGCTTAGATCTTGGTAGTCGGTTCTTC | CASSLDLGSRFF
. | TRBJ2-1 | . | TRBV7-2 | TGTGCCAGCAGCCCCAGACCCCCACAGGGCTACAATGAGCAGTTCTTC | CASSPRPPQGYNEQFF
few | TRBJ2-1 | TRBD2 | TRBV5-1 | TGCGCCAGCAGTCGTACTAGCGGGGGGCGAGGGCAGTTCTTC | CASSRTSGGRGQFF
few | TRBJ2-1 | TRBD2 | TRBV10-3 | TGTGCCATCAGTGTTAGCGGGGACAATGAGCAGTTCTTC | CAISVSGDNEQFF
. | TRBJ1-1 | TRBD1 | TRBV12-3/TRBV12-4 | TGTGCCAGCAGCCTTGGGACAGGATTGGAAGCTTTCTTT | CASSLGTGLEAFF
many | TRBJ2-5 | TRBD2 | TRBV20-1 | TGCAGTGCTAGAGATGGAGGGACTAGCCGCCAAGAGACCCAGTACTTC | CSARDGGTSRQETQYF
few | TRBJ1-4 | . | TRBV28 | TGTGCCACCACCCGGACTACCAATGAAAAACTGTTTTTT | CATTRTTNEKLFF
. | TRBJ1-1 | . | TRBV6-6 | TGTGCCAGCAGTTACCGGGGGGACCCTAAAGCTTTCTTT | CASSYRGDPKAFF
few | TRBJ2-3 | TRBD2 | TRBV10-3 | TGTGCCATCAGTGTCGGGGGGGCTGCAGATACGCAGTATTTT | CAISVGGAADTQYF
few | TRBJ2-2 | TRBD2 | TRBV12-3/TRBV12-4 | TGTGCCAGCAGTTTAGCGCATGGGAGGGAGGGCACCGGGGAGCTGTTTTTT | CASSLAHGREGTGELFF
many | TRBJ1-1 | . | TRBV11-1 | TGTGCCAGCAGCTTATATAGGGAGACTGAAGCTTTCTTT | CASSLYRETEAFF
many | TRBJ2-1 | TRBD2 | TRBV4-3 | TGCGCCAGCAGCCAAGGAGAGGCAGGGGGGACTAGCGGGAGACATGAGCAGTTCTTC | CASSQGEAGGTSGRHEQFF
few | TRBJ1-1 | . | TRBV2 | TGTGCCAGCAGTGTAACATCGGCGAACACTGAAGCTTTCTTT | CASSVTSANTEAFF
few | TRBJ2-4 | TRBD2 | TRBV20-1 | TGCAGTGCTAGAGATCTTAATAGCGGGGGGGCCACAATTCAGTACTTC | CSARDLNSGGATIQYF
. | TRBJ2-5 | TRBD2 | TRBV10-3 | TGTGCCATCAGTGATGACGGGGGGGCCCGAGAGACCCAGTACTTC | CAISDDGGARETQYF
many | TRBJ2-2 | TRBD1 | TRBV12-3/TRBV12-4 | TGTGCCAGCAGGCCGGGACAGATAAACACCGGGGAGCTGTTTTTT | CASRPGQINTGELFF
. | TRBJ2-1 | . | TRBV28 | TGTGCCAGCAGTCCCTCTAGAAGTCTCTACAATGAGCAGTTCTTC | CASSPSRSLYNEQFF
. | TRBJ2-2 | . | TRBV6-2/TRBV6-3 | TGTGCCAGCAGCTGGGCGGGCACCGGGGAGCTGTTTTTT | CASSWAGTGELFF
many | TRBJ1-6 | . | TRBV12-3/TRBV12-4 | TGTGCCAGCAGTTCCGCTGGGGGGACGAATTCACCCCTCCACTTT | CASSSAGGTNSPLHF
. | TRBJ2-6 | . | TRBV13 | TGTGCCAGCAGCACGTGGAGGTCTGGGGCCAACGTCCTGACTTTC | CASSTWRSGANVLTF